These 18 T cell receptor beta chains were sequenced from one sample in a study of blood T cell repertoires in COVID-19. Method: immunoSEQ multiplex PCR; TCRdb's copy keeps in-frame clones and lacks some. The sample lists tens of thousands of clones; about nine tenths were seen once. Specimen: peripheral blood. These receptors came from a human donor in a cohort sampled during active COVID-19.

CDR3 in amino acids: CATSDRTGNYGYTF. Here the CDR3 DNA reads TGTGCCACCAGTGATAGGACAGGGAACTATGGCTACACCTTC. The chain has TRBV24-1 and TRBJ1-2; 8 bases line up with TRBD1. V shed 3 bases and J 2 bases; nucleotides not matched to a gene: 1. Germline assignment: CDR1 KGHDR and CDR2 SFDVKD. This CDR3 region has 14 residues.

The chain is built from TRBV25-1 and TRBJ1-6; 9 bases match TRBD1. Germline trimming cut 2 bases from V and 10 bases from J; bases unmatched to any gene: 6. The CDR3 is made up of 15 amino acids. CDR1 and CDR2 (germline): MGHDK, SYGVNS. The CDR3 is CASSEPGQGRSPLHF. The DNA of the CDR3 is TGTGCCAGCAGTGAACCGGGACAGGGAAGGTCACCCCTCCACTTT.

This chain joins TRBV10-1 and TRBJ2-3; weak D call: TRBD2 (7 bases). Per the germline V gene, CDR1 is WNHNN and CDR2 is SYGVQD (reference sequence). V lost 2 bases to trimming and J lost 2 bases, with 11 bases between them. The CDR3 consists of 15 residues. CDR3 sequence (DNA): TGCGCCAGCAGTGAGCCCCGGGGGGCCACAGATACGCAGTATTTT. Translating gives CASSEPRGATDTQYF.

The chain has TRBV7-3 and TRBJ2-1; D is perhaps TRBD1 (5 bases). Germline V gives CDR1 SGHTA, CDR2 FQGTGA. The V end lost 1 base, the J end lost 7 bases, and 11 bases lay between the germline ends. The CDR3 spans 14 residues. CDR3 protein: CASSLNKDTNEQFF. CDR3 sequence (DNA): TGTGCCAGCAGCTTAAATAAGGACACGAATGAGCAGTTCTTC.

V usage is TRBV6-2 or TRBV6-3 and J usage is TRBJ1-2, with TRBD1 identical over 7 bases. Germline CDR1 reads MNHEY; CDR2 reads SVGEGT. The J segment lost 1 base and the V segment lost 6 bases, leaving 5 bases of the junction unmatched. The CDR3 has 14 amino acids. CDR3 DNA: TGTGCCAGCAGCACAGGGGTTTATAACTATGGCTACACCTTC. This gives the protein CASSTGVYNYGYTF.

CDR3 sequence: CASGESGEPSITQYF. The CDR3 coding sequence is TGTGCCAGTGGCGAGTCGGGGGAGCCTTCGATTACGCAGTATTTT. This chain links TRBV2 with TRBJ2-3; perhaps TRBD2 as D (6 bases). Trimming removed 9 bases at V and 8 bases at J, with 24 bases between. From germline, CDR1 is SNHLY and CDR2 FYNNEI. CDR3 length equals 15 residues.

The V gene is TRBV5-5, the J gene TRBJ1-5; the match to TRBD1 covers 10 bases. J lost 6 bases, V lost 5 bases, and 5 bases had no gene match. The CDR3 has 14 residues. CDR1 is SGHKS and CDR2 is YYEKEE in the germline V gene (reference sequence). CDR3: CASREGTGVQPQHF. The CDR3 DNA is TGTGCCAGCAGAGAGGGGACAGGGGTTCAGCCCCAGCATTTT. Full variable domain (remainder filled in from reference TRBV5-5 and TRBJ1-5): DAGVTQSPTHLIKTRGQQVTLRCSPISGHKSVSWYQQVLGQGPQFIFQYYEKEERGRGNFPDRFSARQFPNYSSELNVNALLLGDSALYLCASREGTGVQPQHFGDGTRLSIL.

The CDR3 DNA follows: TGTGCCTGGAGTCCGGGGGGAGGGCAAGAGACCCAGTACTTC. It specifies CAWSPGGGQETQYF. The chain uses TRBV30 and TRBJ2-5, with TRBD2 identical over 7 bases. The CDR3 covers 14 residues. The J segment lost 2 bases and the V segment lost 2 bases, leaving 5 bases of the junction unmatched. CDR1 is GTSNPN, CDR2 SVGIG, per germline (reference sequence).

This chain joins TRBV9 and TRBJ2-1, with unresolved D. The germline V gene has CDR1 SGDLS and CDR2 YYNGEE. Deletions cut 4 bases from V and 7 bases from J, with 12 bases between. This CDR3 comprises 13 residues. The CDR3 spells CASSPSVANEQFF. CDR3 DNA sequence: TGTGCCAGCAGCCCTAGTGTAGCTAATGAGCAGTTCTTC. Together with reference TRBV9 and TRBJ2-1, the CDR3 gives the full variable domain: DSGVTQTPKHLITATGQRVTLRCSPRSGDLSVYWYQQSLDQGLQFLIQYYNGEERAKGNILERFSAQQFPDLHSELNLSSLELGDSALYFCASSPSVANEQFFGPGTRLTVL.

The CDR3 spells CASSVAQGNYGYTF. The CDR3, as DNA: TGTGCCAGCAGCGTAGCCCAGGGGAACTATGGCTACACCTTC. The chain employs TRBV9 and TRBJ1-2; D might be TRBD1 (6 bases). CDR3 length equals 14 residues. Germline V gene sequence: CDR1 SGDLS, CDR2 YYNGEE. Deletions cut 0 bases from V and 2 bases from J, with 8 bases between.

The chain combines TRBV6-5 with TRBJ2-1; D perhaps matches TRBD1 (7 bases). V was cut by 7 bases and J by 9 bases, with 13 bases left in between. This CDR3 is 12 amino acids long. The germline V gene has CDR1 MNHEY and CDR2 SVGAGI. The CDR3 nucleotides read TGTGCCAGCACGAGGCAGGGGGGTGAGCAGTTCTTC. Its protein product is CASTRQGGEQFF.

The chain combines TRBV6-1 with TRBJ2-2, with 8 bases lining up with TRBD1. J lost 7 bases, V lost 2 bases, and 6 bases had no gene match. This CDR3 comprises 15 residues. Germline V gives CDR1 MNHNS, CDR2 SASEGT. In DNA, the CDR3 is TGTGCCAGCAGTGAAATGGCAGGGGGCGACGGGGAGCTGTTTTTT. It is translated as CASSEMAGGDGELFF.

This clone is a singleton in its sample. The rearrangement links TRBV30 to TRBJ2-7; 10 bases map to TRBD1. V lost 5 bases and J lost 7; bases outside the gene matches: 5. The CDR3 covers 12 residues. CDR1 and CDR2 from the germline V gene are GTSNPN and SVGIG (reference sequence). The CDR3 reads CAWDRGRREQYF. The CDR3 bases are TGTGCCTGGGACAGGGGGCGACGAGAGCAGTACTTC.

By its share, this clone is medium-sized (0.01 to 0.1%). CDR3 amino acids: CASNLVLGYYNEQFF. The DNA of the CDR3 is TGTGCCAGCAACCTAGTGCTGGGTTACTACAATGAGCAGTTCTTC. The chain has TRBV7-9 and TRBJ2-1; D is unresolved. Germline V gene sequence: CDR1 SEHNR, CDR2 FQNEAQ (reference sequence). V was trimmed by 7 bases and J by 3 bases, leaving 16 bases between them. The CDR3 sequence is 15 residues long.

The chain combines TRBV7-9 with TRBJ1-2; 9 bases are a match to TRBD1. Trimming at V came to 5 bases and at J to 4 bases, leaving 17 bases not matched to a gene. Germline CDR1 is SEHNR and CDR2 is FQNEAQ (reference sequence). The CDR3 consists of 18 residues. CDR3 region: CASSATRVGTGSGYGYTF. DNA for the CDR3: TGTGCCAGCAGCGCTACCCGAGTCGGGACAGGGTCAGGCTATGGCTACACCTTC.

The chain has TRBV5-1 and TRBJ1-2; no clear D. There are 18 residues in the CDR3. The germline gives CDR1 SGHRS, CDR2 YFSETQ. V shed 0 bases and J shed 2 bases, with 20 bases lying between them. The CDR3 DNA reads TGCGCCAGCAGCTTGGCCTCGGTTCCCCGGGTATTAAACTATGGCTACACCTTC. Its protein is CASSLASVPRVLNYGYTF.

This chain joins TRBV18 and TRBJ2-6; TRBD2 is a possible D gene (6 bases). The CDR3 is 17 amino acids. V lost 1 base and J 0 bases, leaving 10 bases between the germline ends. In germline, CDR1 is KGHSH, CDR2 LQKENI. CDR3 sequence: CASSPRGANSGANVLTF. In nucleotides, the CDR3 is TGTGCCAGCTCACCACGCGGGGCGAACTCTGGGGCCAACGTCCTGACTTTC.

This chain links TRBV5-8 with TRBJ2-1; a weak D match, TRBD1 (6 bases). Germline CDR1 SGHTS, CDR2 YDEGEE. CDR3 length: 15 residues. The germline V and J ends were trimmed by 0 bases and 3 bases, with 10 bases remaining between them. DNA for the CDR3: TGTGCCAGCAGCTTGGAACAGGGAAACTACAATGAGCAGTTCTTC. This sequence encodes CASSLEQGNYNEQFF.